This TCR beta chain was sequenced in a study of beta chain features in type 1 diabetes. Study-wide results and caveats: Within patients, naive, central memory and Treg TCRB repertoires seemed more similar than within healthy donors.

Expressed TCRB transcripts were sequenced after all isolated RNA was converted to cDNA. The table came from immunoSEQ multiplex PCR; TCRdb's copy has only in-frame clones and leaves some out. The sample yields around 310,000 clones, approximately 10% seen once. The CDR3 consists of 14 residues. J lost 1 base, V lost 6 bases, and 3 bases had no gene match. Of note for this clone: Its target is not known.

A single heparinised blood sample, averaging roughly 0.11 L, was obtained per donor. The authors sorted CD4+ naive, central memory, regulatory and stem cell-like memory cells via CD45RO/CCR7/CD25/CD127/CD95/CD27. The source material was naive CD4+ T cells from blood. The rearrangement links TRBV23-1 to TRBJ1-1; 9 bases align to TRBD1. TRBV23-1 is identified as an open reading frame with a role that is uncertain. The TCR was taken from a woman aged 25-40 years in good health. CDR3 residues: CASRQGAGNTEAFF. CDR3 sequence (DNA): TGCGCCAGCAGACAGGGGGCAGGGAACACTGAAGCTTTCTTT.